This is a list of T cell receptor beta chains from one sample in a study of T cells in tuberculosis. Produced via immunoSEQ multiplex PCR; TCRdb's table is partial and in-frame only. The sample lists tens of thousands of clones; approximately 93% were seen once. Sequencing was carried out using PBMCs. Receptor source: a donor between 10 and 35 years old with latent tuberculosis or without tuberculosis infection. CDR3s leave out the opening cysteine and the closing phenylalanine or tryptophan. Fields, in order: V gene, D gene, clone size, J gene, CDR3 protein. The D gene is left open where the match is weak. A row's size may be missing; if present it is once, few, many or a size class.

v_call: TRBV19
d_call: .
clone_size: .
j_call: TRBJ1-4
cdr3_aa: ASSNRDREKLF

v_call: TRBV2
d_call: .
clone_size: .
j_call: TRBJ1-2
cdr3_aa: ASSAGLGAYGYT

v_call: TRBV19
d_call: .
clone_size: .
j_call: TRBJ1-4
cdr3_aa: ASSRGIVRTNEKLF

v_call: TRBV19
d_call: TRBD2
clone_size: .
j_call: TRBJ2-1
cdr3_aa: ASSIDSSGGEQF

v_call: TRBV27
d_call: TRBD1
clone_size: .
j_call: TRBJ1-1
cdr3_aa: ASSFGQGFMNTEAF

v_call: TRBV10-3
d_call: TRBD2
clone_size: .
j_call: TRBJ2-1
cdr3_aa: AISDPGTSGGASNEQF

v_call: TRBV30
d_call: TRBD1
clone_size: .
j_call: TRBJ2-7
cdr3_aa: AWSPGQGLEQY

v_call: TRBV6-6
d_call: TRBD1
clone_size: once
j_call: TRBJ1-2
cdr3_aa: ASSTSDRGGFSGYT

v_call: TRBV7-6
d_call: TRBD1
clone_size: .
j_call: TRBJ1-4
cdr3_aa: ASSPRDRGNEKLF

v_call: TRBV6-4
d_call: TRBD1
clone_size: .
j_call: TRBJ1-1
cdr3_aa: ASSDGQGGTEAF

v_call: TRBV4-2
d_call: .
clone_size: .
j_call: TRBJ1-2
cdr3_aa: ASSRQDYGYT

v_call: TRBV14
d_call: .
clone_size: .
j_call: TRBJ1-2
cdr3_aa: ASSQELWRGYGYT

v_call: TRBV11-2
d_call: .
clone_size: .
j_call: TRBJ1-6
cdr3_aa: ASSSTGRYNSPLH

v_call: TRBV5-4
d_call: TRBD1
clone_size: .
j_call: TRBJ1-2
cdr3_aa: ASSPGQNYGYT

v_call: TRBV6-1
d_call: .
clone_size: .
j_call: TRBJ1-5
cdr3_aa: ASTEVGAGQPQH

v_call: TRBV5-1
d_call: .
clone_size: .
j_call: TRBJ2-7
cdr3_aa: ASSLGYRDTSYEQY

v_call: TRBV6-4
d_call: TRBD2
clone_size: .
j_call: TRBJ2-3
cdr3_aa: ASSELERGGPDTQY

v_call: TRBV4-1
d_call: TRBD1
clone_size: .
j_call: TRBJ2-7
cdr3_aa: ASSQDWGTGHYEQY

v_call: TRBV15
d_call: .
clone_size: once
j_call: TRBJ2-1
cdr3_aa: ATGLKPLEQF

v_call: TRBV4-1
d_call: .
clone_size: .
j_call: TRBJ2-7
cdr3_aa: ASSQEGPYEQY

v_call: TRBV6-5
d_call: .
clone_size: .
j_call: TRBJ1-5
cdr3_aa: ASARTQRPPQH

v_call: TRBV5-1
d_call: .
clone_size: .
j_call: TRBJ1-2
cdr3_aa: ASSLGRQTNYGYT

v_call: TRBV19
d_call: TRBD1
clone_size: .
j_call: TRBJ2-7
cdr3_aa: ASSPGTGNSYEQY